This TCR beta chain stems from a study of Graves' ophthalmopathy and Graves' hyperthyroidism. Background on the study: Prior to any treatment, peripheral blood was collected at the time of initial diagnosis. Findings and caveats of the study: Blood shared most expanded thyroid clonotypes above 0.001 frequency. Ophthalmopathy and stable hyperthyroidism were discriminated by a 13-signature model, with about 90% sensitivity and approximately 77% specificity.

This CDR3 spans 16 amino acids. In germline, CDR1 is WNHNN, CDR2 SYGVQD (reference sequence). Trimming took 7 bases from V and 4 from J, leaving 19 bases between them. For this clonotype: Its antigen is not identified.

RNA transcripts were the template, and TCR beta CDR3 regions were amplified from them. Investigators did first-round RT-PCR with HTBI primers, then second-round multiplex PCR. MiXCR, applied by TCRdb to the multiplex PCR reads, yields one record per CDR3 protein. The table lists roughly 700,000 distinct CDR3 sequences, roughly 40% of them singletons, with roughly 46% in the top ten. The genes are TRBV10-1 and TRBJ1-4; D perhaps matches TRBD1 (6 bases). This receptor was identified in an adult man with Graves' ophthalmopathy. The sequencing sample was made of peripheral blood. The DNA of the CDR3 is TGCGCCAGCACTATTGGTCCAGGGGATGATAATGAAAAACTGTTTTTT. Its protein is CASTIGPGDDNEKLFF.